The 29 T cell receptor beta chains listed next were all sequenced from one sample in a study of CD8 T cells in ankylosing spondylitis. TCRdb processed the 5' RACE reads anew with MiXCR; each CDR3 protein has one entry. The repertoire consists of about 320,000 distinct CDR3 sequences, with 9.5% to 13% occurring once and the leading ten covering roughly a tenth. Sample: blood, either unsorted or a sorted T cell fraction (not recorded which). These receptors were obtained from a female donor with ankylosing spondylitis or in good health (not recorded which).

The table lists this clonotype with a few counts. The chain couples TRBV5-1 to TRBJ1-2; D is ambiguous. The V end lost 4 bases, the J end lost 8 bases, and 15 bases lay between the germline ends. The CDR3 runs to 13 residues. The V gene's germline CDR1 is SGHRS and CDR2 YFSETQ. The chain's CDR3 is CASSPEGTGGYTF. The CDR3 region has the DNA TGCGCCAGCAGCCCCGAAGGAACGGGAGGCTACACCTTC.

This clonotype was detected many times. The chain links TRBV28 to TRBJ2-1, with a possible D match to TRBD2 (6 bases). In germline, CDR1 is MDHEN, CDR2 SYDVKM. Trimming removed 5 bases from V and 7 bases from J, with 21 bases in between. CDR3 length: 16 amino acids. CDR3 coding DNA: TGTGCCAGCAGTCGCCGGACTACCCACTCCAGAAATGAGCAGTTCTTC. It codes for CASSRRTTHSRNEQFF.

This sequence joins TRBV5-1 and TRBJ2-3; 10 nucleotides align to TRBD2. J gave up 0 bases and V 2 bases, and 12 bases lay outside the gene matches. The CDR3 extends over 19 amino acids. CDR1 is SGHRS and CDR2 is YFSETQ in the germline V gene. CDR3 DNA: TGCGCCAGCAGCTTTTTTCGGAGCGGGGGGGCCGCCAGCACAGATACGCAGTATTTT. It is translated as CASSFFRSGGAASTDTQYF.

This clonotype has a count of ten or more. This rearrangement joins TRBV27 to TRBJ1-1; D is unresolved. CDR3 size: 13 residues. From germline, CDR1 is MNHEY and CDR2 SMNVEV (reference sequence). Trimming took off 4 bases at V and 3 bases at J, with 9 bases between the two ends. The CDR3 region is CASSSGPYTEAFF. CDR3 nucleotides: TGTGCCAGCAGTTCTGGGCCGTACACTGAAGCTTTCTTT.

This clonotype was counted at least ten times. The chain carries TRBV5-1 and TRBJ2-1; TRBD2 agrees at 7 bases. V gave up 1 base and J gave up 4 bases; unmatched junction bases: 5. The V gene's germline CDR1 is SGHRS and CDR2 YFSETQ. The CDR3 is made up of 15 amino acids. Here the CDR3 DNA reads TGCGCCAGCAGCTTGAGGGAAGCGGGGTACAATGAGCAGTTCTTC. Encoded protein: CASSLREAGYNEQFF.

This clonotype was seen ten or more times. The chain's CDR3 is CASSPGSYNSPLHF. CDR3 nucleotide sequence: TGTGCCAGCAGCCCCGGCTCCTATAATTCACCCCTCCACTTT. The V gene is TRBV12-3 or TRBV12-4, the J gene TRBJ1-6; D call uncertain. The CDR3 is 14 residues long. Trimming took off 6 bases at V and 0 bases at J, with 6 bases between the two ends.

Ten or more counts support this clonotype. The chain joins TRBV4-2 to TRBJ2-1, with D unresolved. Germline-derived CDR1 and CDR2 are LGHNA and YNFKEQ. The CDR3 length is 16 residues. V lost 1 base and J lost 0, with 10 bases in between. CDR3 protein: CASSQASGYSYNEQFF. The CDR3 nucleotides are TGTGCCAGCAGCCAAGCCTCCGGGTACTCCTACAATGAGCAGTTCTTC.

This clonotype was detected many times. This sequence joins TRBV5-1 and TRBJ1-1; no reliable D call. From germline, CDR1 is SGHRS and CDR2 YFSETQ. Trimming took off 4 bases at V and 8 bases at J, with 21 bases between the two ends. CDR3 length: 15 amino acids. CDR3 loop: CASSQTLTPGEEAFF. The CDR3 DNA reads TGCGCCAGCAGCCAAACCCTAACCCCGGGAGAAGAAGCTTTCTTT.

This clonotype was detected ten times or more. The chain is built from TRBV24-1 and TRBJ2-3; D might be TRBD2 (6 bases). Looked up from germline, CDR1 is KGHDR and CDR2 is SFDVKD. V was shortened by 5 bases and J by 3 bases, with 14 bases between the two germline ends. The CDR3 totals 15 residues. CDR3 nucleotide sequence: TGTGCCACCAGTGCGGGGGTAAGCGGTACAGATACGCAGTATTTT. Its translation: CATSAGVSGTDTQYF.

This clonotype has at least ten counts. This chain joins TRBV12-3 or TRBV12-4 and TRBJ1-2; D ambiguous. This CDR3 has 15 amino acids. Trimming pared 2 bases from V and 8 bases from J, leaving 18 bases between. The CDR3 DNA reads as TGTGCCAGCAGTTTACTAGCTGGCCCAGAGGGAGGCTACACCTTC. This translates into CASSLLAGPEGGYTF.

This clonotype was detected ten times or more. The chain has TRBV7-9 and TRBJ1-2; no definite D call. Trimming removed 5 bases from V and 12 bases from J, with 10 bases in between. Germline-derived CDR1 and CDR2 are SEHNR and FQNEAQ (reference sequence). The CDR3 runs 10 residues. The CDR3 here is CASSPADDTF. CDR3 nucleotides: TGTGCCAGCAGCCCTGCCGATGACACCTTC.

This clonotype was seen repeatedly, ten times or more. A junction boundary mismatches the germline segment, possibly from a read error. This chain connects TRBV18 to TRBJ1-1; no definite D call. The germline V gene has CDR1 KGHSH and CDR2 LQKENI. The CDR3 sequence is 13 residues long. In nucleotides, the CDR3 is TGCGCCAGCAGCCCCCCGCTGAACACTGAAGCTTTCTTT. Translation gives CASSPPLNTEAFF.

This clonotype was found many times. This chain joins TRBV20-1 and TRBJ1-3; D unresolved. Germline CDR1 DFQATT, CDR2 SNEGSKA (reference sequence). The CDR3 is 13 residues long. The germline V and J ends were trimmed by 3 bases and 0 bases, with 6 bases remaining between them. The CDR3, as DNA: TGCAGTGCTAGTGTCACCTCTGGAAACACCATATATTTT. Its translation is CSASVTSGNTIYF.

There are many counts of this clonotype. The chain has TRBV6-5 and TRBJ2-5, with D hard to call. This CDR3 is 11 amino acids long. Between the trimmed V and J ends, which lost 4 bases and 4 bases, there was a span of 4 bases. Germline CDR1 MNHEY, CDR2 SVGAGI. CDR3 nucleotide sequence: TGTGCCAGCAGTTCCACAGAGACCCAGTACTTC. Residues: CASSSTETQYF.

In this sample, this clonotype turned up a few times. This chain joins TRBV20-1 and TRBJ2-2; 10 bases match TRBD2. The V and J ends lost 6 bases and 0 bases, in that order; junction bases with no gene match: 4. This CDR3 contains 15 residues. Germline assignment: CDR1 DFQATT and CDR2 SNEGSKA (reference sequence). The CDR3 loop is CSAIAGGANTGELFF. In nucleotides, the CDR3 is TGCAGTGCAATAGCGGGGGGAGCGAACACCGGGGAGCTGTTTTTT.

The rearrangement joins TRBV6-5 to TRBJ1-2; no firm D call. The CDR3 is 16 residues long. In germline, CDR1 is MNHEY, CDR2 SVGAGI. V was pared by 2 bases and J by 0 bases, with 13 bases between. The chain's CDR3 is CASSYTPTGANYGYTF. The CDR3 nucleotides are TGTGCCAGCAGTTACACCCCGACCGGGGCTAACTATGGCTACACCTTC.

This clonotype appeared many times. The genes are TRBV20-1 and TRBJ2-1, with D possibly TRBD2 on 5 matching bases. This CDR3 comprises 14 residues. Trimming shortened V by 3 bases and J by 3 bases, and 12 bases separated the two germline ends. In germline, CDR1 is DFQATT, CDR2 SNEGSKA (reference sequence). In DNA, the CDR3 is TGCAGTGCTAGTTCCGGGATTAACTACAATGAGCAGTTCTTC. This encodes CSASSGINYNEQFF.

This clonotype was seen repeatedly, ten times or more. The J gene is TRBJ1-2, the V gene TRBV16; no firm D call. The V gene lost 1 base and the J gene lost 8 bases, with 8 bases spanning the gap. CDR1 KGHSY and CDR2 FQNENV come from the germline V gene. The CDR3 has 12 amino acids. CDR3: CASSQLGIGYTF. The CDR3 nucleotides read TGTGCCAGCAGCCAATTAGGGATCGGCTACACCTTC.

At least ten counts were recorded for this clonotype. The rearrangement uses TRBV7-9 and TRBJ2-7; the D gene is possibly TRBD2 (5 bases). The CDR3 extends over 13 amino acids. Trimming removed 11 bases from V and 1 base from J, with 15 bases in between. Germline V gene data show CDR1 as SEHNR and CDR2 as FQNEAQ (reference sequence). The chain's CDR3 is CAGEGFRSYEQYF. The DNA for the CDR3 is TGTGCCGGCGAGGGTTTTCGGTCCTACGAGCAGTACTTC.

Only a few counts were recorded for this clonotype. The rearrangement uses TRBV7-9 and TRBJ2-5; 11 bases map to TRBD2. Trimming at V came to 4 bases and at J to 2 bases, leaving 6 bases not matched to a gene. The CDR3 spans 16 residues. Germline V gives CDR1 SEHNR, CDR2 FQNEAQ (reference sequence). The CDR3 is CASSSLAGGFQETQYF. CDR3 DNA: TGTGCCAGCAGCTCCCTAGCGGGGGGCTTTCAAGAGACCCAGTACTTC.

As to this clonotype: The junction and the germline gene differ at one end; a read error may be behind it. This chain connects TRBV11-2 to TRBJ2-1; 11 nucleotides match TRBD2. Germline V gene lookup returns CDR1 SGHAT and CDR2 FQNNGV. The CDR3 loop spans 17 amino acids. The chain's CDR3 is CASGLDLLAGDYNEQFF. The CDR3 DNA follows: TGTGCCAGCGGCTTAGATTTACTAGCGGGAGACTACAATGAGCAGTTCTTC.

The chain uses TRBV19 and TRBJ2-2; TRBD2 is a possible D gene (5 bases). The CDR3 loop spans 16 amino acids. Looked up from germline, CDR1 is LNHDA and CDR2 is SQIVND (reference sequence). Trimming took off 6 bases at V and 2 bases at J, with 16 bases between the two ends. CDR3 nucleotide sequence: TGTGCCAGTAGCGGAGGATCCCAACCCAACACCGGGGAGCTGTTTTTT. Encoded protein: CASSGGSQPNTGELFF.

This clonotype was picked up many times. This chain uses TRBV20-1 with TRBJ2-5, with 7 nucleotides matching TRBD1. The CDR3 is 14 residues long. The germline V gene encodes CDR1 DFQATT and CDR2 SNEGSKA (reference sequence). After removal of 6 bases from V and 3 bases from J, the junction contained 10 bases not matched to a gene. The CDR3 DNA is TGCAGTGCCCCTTGGGACAGTTCAAAAGAGACCCAGTACTTC. This sequence encodes CSAPWDSSKETQYF.

This clonotype was observed many times. V usage is TRBV7-6 and J usage is TRBJ2-2, with D perhaps matching TRBD2 (6 bases). CDR3 length equals 13 residues. Between the trimmed V and J ends, which lost 5 bases and 5 bases, there was a span of 9 bases. Germline CDR1 and CDR2: SGHVS and FNYEAQ. The CDR3 DNA reads as TGTGCCAGCAGCCGGGACTGGACCGGGGAGCTGTTTTTT. It yields the protein CASSRDWTGELFF.

This clonotype was seen ten or more times. The chain carries TRBV20-1 and TRBJ1-6; 9 positions match TRBD1. The length of the CDR3 is 15 residues. Germline loops: CDR1 DFQATT, CDR2 SNEGSKA (reference sequence). With V trimmed by 5 bases and J by 7 bases, 9 bases remained unmatched. CDR3 region: CSALRDRVANSPLHF. CDR3 nucleotide sequence: TGCAGTGCTCTCCGGGACAGGGTAGCCAATTCACCCCTCCACTTT.

This clonotype occurred once. The chain has TRBV11-3 and TRBJ1-1, with D possibly matching TRBD1 (6 bases). The CDR3 contains 14 residues. CDR1 is SGHNT and CDR2 is YENEEA in the germline V gene. V shed 6 bases and J shed 0 bases, with 11 bases lying between them. The CDR3 protein is CASSTGLVNTEAFF. The CDR3, as DNA: TGTGCCAGCAGTACAGGGCTCGTGAACACTGAAGCTTTCTTT.

This clonotype was recorded many times. The chain combines TRBV9 with TRBJ1-2; no reliable D call. With 0 bases removed from V and 9 bases from J, the gap between germline ends came to 18 bases. CDR3 length equals 15 residues. Germline V gene data show CDR1 as SGDLS and CDR2 as YYNGEE. The CDR3 DNA sequence: TGTGCCAGCAGCGTAGAGGCGGGCTCCACTTTACGCTACACCTTC. Amino acids: CASSVEAGSTLRYTF. Combining the CDR3 with reference TRBV9 and TRBJ1-2 gives the whole variable domain DSGVTQTPKHLITATGQRVTLRCSPRSGDLSVYWYQQSLDQGLQFLIQYYNGEERAKGNILERFSAQQFPDLHSELNLSSLELGDSALYFCASSVEAGSTLRYTFGSGTRLTVV.

In its sample, this clonotype was seen a few times. The chain employs TRBV5-1 and TRBJ1-1; the match to TRBD1 covers 7 bases. Unmatched junction bases numbered 8, after V lost 0 bases and J lost 6 bases. This CDR3 spans 15 amino acids. The germline V gene encodes CDR1 SGHRS and CDR2 YFSETQ. DNA for the CDR3: TGCGCCAGCAGCTTGGCCTTAGGGGGCTCCTCTGAAGCTTTCTTT. Translated: CASSLALGGSSEAFF.

In its sample, this clonotype was seen a few times. The chain links TRBV4-2 to TRBJ2-3; maybe TRBD1 (6 bases). The CDR3 is 15 residues long. Between the trimmed V and J ends, which lost 0 bases and 1 base, there was a span of 8 bases. The germline CDR1 and CDR2 sequences are LGHNA and YNFKEQ. CDR3 loop: CASSQENRGTDTQYF. CDR3 DNA: TGTGCCAGCAGCCAAGAAAACAGGGGCACAGATACGCAGTATTTT.